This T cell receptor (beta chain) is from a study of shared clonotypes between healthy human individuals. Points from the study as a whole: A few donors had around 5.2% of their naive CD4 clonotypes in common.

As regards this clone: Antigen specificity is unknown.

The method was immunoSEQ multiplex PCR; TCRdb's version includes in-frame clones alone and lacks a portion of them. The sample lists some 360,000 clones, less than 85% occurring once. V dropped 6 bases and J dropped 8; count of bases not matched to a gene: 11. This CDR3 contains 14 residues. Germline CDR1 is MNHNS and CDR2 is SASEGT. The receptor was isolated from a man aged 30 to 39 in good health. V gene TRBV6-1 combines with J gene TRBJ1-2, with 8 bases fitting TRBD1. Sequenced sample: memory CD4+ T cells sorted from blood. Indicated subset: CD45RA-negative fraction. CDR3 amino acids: CASSPDRVVWGYTF. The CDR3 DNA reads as TGTGCCAGCAGCCCGGACAGGGTTGTGTGGGGCTACACCTTC.